Below, 9 T cell receptor beta chains from the same sample are listed, as sequenced in a study of cytomegalovirus exposure and HLA in healthy donors. The PCR contained 60 Vbeta and 13 Jbeta primers. Profiling relied on immunoSEQ multiplex PCR, and the TCRdb table lists in-frame clones only, not all of them. The table lists approximately 110,000 clones, 15% of them singletons. Source material: PBMCs. The receptor set was obtained from a female donor in good health and CMV-seronegative.

The chain links TRBV19 to TRBJ1-5; D may be TRBD1 (6 bases). V dropped 7 bases and J dropped 3 bases, with 25 bases sitting between them. Germline V gene sequence: CDR1 LNHDA, CDR2 SQIVND (reference sequence). CDR3 length equals 18 residues. The CDR3 sequence is CASKLGGAGTPSNQPQHF. CDR3 DNA: TGTGCCAGTAAACTTGGGGGGGCCGGGACACCTTCCAATCAGCCCCAGCATTTT.

This clone was detected a few times. The chain recombines TRBV5-6 with TRBJ2-6; no reliable D call. The CDR3 is 14 residues long. V was shortened by 4 bases and J by 5 bases, with 10 bases between the two germline ends. Germline V lookup: CDR1 SGHDT, CDR2 YYEEEE. The CDR3 here is CASSPLSRANVLTF. CDR3 DNA sequence: TGTGCCAGCAGCCCGTTGTCTCGGGCCAACGTCCTGACTTTC.

This clone was seen more than once but under ten times. This chain connects TRBV30 to TRBJ2-5; the match to TRBD1 covers 7 bases. CDR1 and CDR2 (germline): GTSNPN, SVGIG (reference sequence). The CDR3 has 14 residues. Trimming removed 2 bases from V and 8 bases from J; junction bases left unmatched: 11. In nucleotides, the CDR3 is TGTGCCTGGAGTAGTTCCCCCTTAGGGGGCACCCAGTACTTC. This translates into CAWSSSPLGGTQYF. Variable domain in full (rest from reference TRBV30 and TRBJ2-5): SQTIHQWPATLVQPVGSPLSLECTVEGTSNPNLYWYRQAAGRGLQLLFYSVGIGQISSEVPQNLSASRPQDRQFILSSKKLLLSDSGFYLCAWSSSPLGGTQYFGPGTRLLVL.

The chain combines TRBV18 with TRBJ2-7; TRBD2 matches at 11 bases. Germline CDR1 reads KGHSH; CDR2 reads LQKENI. V dropped 3 bases and J dropped 5; count of bases not matched to a gene: 6. The CDR3 sequence is 15 residues long. The CDR3, as DNA: TGTGCCAGCTCACCCTTAGCGGGAGGGATCCACGAGCAGTACTTC. Encoded protein: CASSPLAGGIHEQYF.

The chain is built from TRBV5-1 and TRBJ2-3, with D uncertain. The germline gives CDR1 SGHRS, CDR2 YFSETQ. The CDR3 covers 15 residues. Trimming took off 1 base at V and 0 bases at J, with 9 bases between the two ends. This CDR3 is CASSLTETSTDTQYF. CDR3 in DNA: TGCGCCAGCAGCTTGACGGAGACTAGCACAGATACGCAGTATTTT.

This sequence joins TRBV7-2 and TRBJ1-2; TRBD1 agrees at 10 bases. With V trimmed by 7 bases and J by 6 bases, 8 bases remained unmatched. Germline loops: CDR1 SGHTA, CDR2 FQGNSA. The CDR3 runs to 14 residues. CDR3 residues: CASNRPDRGHGYTF. Written as DNA, the CDR3 is TGTGCCAGCAACCGCCCTGACAGGGGGCATGGCTACACCTTC.

This rearrangement joins TRBV11-3 to TRBJ2-1, with TRBD2 matching over 9 bases. The germline V gene encodes CDR1 SGHNT and CDR2 YENEEA. CDR3 length equals 16 residues. The trim removed 4 bases at V and 3 bases at J, leaving 7 bases unmatched. CDR3 sequence: CASSSNSGSLYNEQFF. CDR3 nucleotides: TGTGCCAGCAGCTCCAATAGCGGGAGTCTCTACAATGAGCAGTTCTTC. The full variable domain, completed using reference TRBV11-3 and TRBJ2-1, is EAGVVQSPRYKIIEKKQPVAFWCNPISGHNTLYWYLQNLGQGPELLIRYENEEAVDDSQLPKDRFSAERLKGVDSTLKIQPAELGDSAVYLCASSSNSGSLYNEQFFGPGTRLTVL.

This clone appeared a single time. The chain has TRBV15 and TRBJ1-3; 7 nucleotides align to TRBD1. CDR1 and CDR2 (germline): LNHNV, YYDKDF (reference sequence). The trim removed 4 bases at V and 0 bases at J, leaving 12 bases unmatched. CDR3 length equals 18 residues. The chain's CDR3 is CATSTGQEGRYSGNTIYF. Here the CDR3 DNA reads TGTGCCACCAGCACTGGACAGGAAGGCCGATACTCTGGAAACACCATATATTTT.

CDR3 sequence reads: CASSFGLAGDTDTQYF. DNA for the CDR3: TGTGCCAGCAGTTTTGGCCTAGCGGGAGACACAGATACGCAGTATTTT. This sequence joins TRBV28 and TRBJ2-3, with TRBD2 matching 10 bases. V trimming: 3 bases; J trimming: 2 bases; junction bases outside the gene matches: 5. CDR1 is MDHEN and CDR2 is SYDVKM in the germline V gene. The CDR3 contains 16 residues.